The subject of this entry is one T cell receptor beta chain. Used for diagnoses were clinical symptoms, serum thyroxine and TRAb, thyroid ultrasound and orbital computed tomography. The entry originates in a study of T cells in Graves' hyperthyroidism and ophthalmopathy. The TCR beta CDR3 regions underwent amplification using RNA transcripts as the source. A first-round RT-PCR of the TCR CDR3 used the HTBI primer set. From the multiplex PCR reads, TCRdb called clonotypes with MiXCR, one entry per CDR3 protein. Of hundreds of thousands of distinct CDR3 sequences detected, roughly 40% appear once; the ten largest clones hold around 10%. This receptor was identified in a man aged 18-30 years with Graves' hyperthyroidism. The sample was blood.

The CDR3 reads CASSPIPLAFLYEQYF. The CDR3 region has the DNA TGTGCCAGCAGCCCCATCCCACTAGCGTTCCTCTACGAGCAGTACTTC. V gene TRBV7-9 combines with J gene TRBJ2-7; 7 bases are a match to TRBD2. The CDR3 length is 16 residues. Trimming took 5 bases from V and 3 from J; bases not matched to a gene: 13. The germline gives CDR1 SEHNR, CDR2 FQNEAQ (reference sequence).